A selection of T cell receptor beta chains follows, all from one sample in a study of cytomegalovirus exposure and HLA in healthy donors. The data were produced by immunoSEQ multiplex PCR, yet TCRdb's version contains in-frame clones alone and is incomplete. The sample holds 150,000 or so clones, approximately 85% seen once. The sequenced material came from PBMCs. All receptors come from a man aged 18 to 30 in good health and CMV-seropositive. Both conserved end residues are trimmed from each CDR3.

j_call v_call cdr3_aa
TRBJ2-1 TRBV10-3 AISGTQDPYNEQF
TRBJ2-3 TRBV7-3 ASSLSGGAMDTQY
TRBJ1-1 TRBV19 ASSIDPAPGVFTEAF
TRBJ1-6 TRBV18 ASSPRDNDPLH
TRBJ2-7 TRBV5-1 ASSWTEQGQGEQY
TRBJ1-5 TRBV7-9 ASSFHRGLASNQPQH
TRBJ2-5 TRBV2 ASGWDRAETQY
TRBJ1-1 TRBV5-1 ASSLARGPYTEAF
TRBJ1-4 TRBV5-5 ASSYQGRDEKLF
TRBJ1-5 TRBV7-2 ASSPTGYQQPQH
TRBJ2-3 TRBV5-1 ASSGNQRSFTDTQY
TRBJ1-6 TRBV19 ASSIEKTGSYNSPLH
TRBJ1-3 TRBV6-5 ASSYSGTGAYTIY
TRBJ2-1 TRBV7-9 ASSLPGEGSDEQF
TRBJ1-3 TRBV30 AWSPPPSSGNTIY
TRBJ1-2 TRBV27 ASSPRDRFDLYGYT
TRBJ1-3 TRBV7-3 ASSQTGAGNTIY
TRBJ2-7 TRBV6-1 ASSGTEGRYEQY
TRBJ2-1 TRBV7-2 ASSLVSGGHYNEQF
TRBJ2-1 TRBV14 ASSQLTGLGNNEQF
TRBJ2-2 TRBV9 ASSVAASNTGELF
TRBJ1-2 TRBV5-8 ASIFSGGYT
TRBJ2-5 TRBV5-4 ASSLVGAGAGQETQY
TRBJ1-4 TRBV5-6 ASSPGGAANEKLF
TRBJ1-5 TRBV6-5 ASKIGGRGNQPQH
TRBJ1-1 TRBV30 AWTYGGAGGAF
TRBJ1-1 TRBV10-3 AISTGGNTEAF
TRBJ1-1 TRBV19 ASSNLGAVRYTEAF
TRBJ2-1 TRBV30 AWSSGTGQDEQF
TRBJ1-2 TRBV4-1 ASSQERDRFYGYT
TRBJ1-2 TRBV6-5 ASSYRTASYYGYT
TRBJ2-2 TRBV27 ASTPSRGALNTGELF
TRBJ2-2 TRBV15 ATSLDRATGELF
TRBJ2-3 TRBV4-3 ASSRGAVFTDTQY
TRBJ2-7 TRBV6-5 ASSYSGQGNYEQY
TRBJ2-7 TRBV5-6 ASSVQAASYEQY
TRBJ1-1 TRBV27 ASSLSLSAEAF
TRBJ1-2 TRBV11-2 ASSRPGTGFYGYT
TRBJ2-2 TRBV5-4 ASSFGGGTGELF
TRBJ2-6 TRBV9 ASRSSGANGLT
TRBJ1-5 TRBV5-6 ASSPRGQGVGQPQH
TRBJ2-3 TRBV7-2 ASSDLAGATQY
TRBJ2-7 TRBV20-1 SAREYYEQY
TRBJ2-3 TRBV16 ASSPRGNTDTQY
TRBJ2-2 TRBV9 ASSVGGGPGTGELF
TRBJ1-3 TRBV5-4 ASSHNRLEGNTIY
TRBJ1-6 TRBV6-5 ASSPEPRTGSPLH